The sequence of this T cell receptor (beta chain) was determined in a study of shared clonotypes between healthy human individuals. Study findings and constraints: Rarefaction exposed incomplete sorted-subset sequencing despite large depth. Naive CD4 clonotypes were shared across a few donors at about 5.2%. Genetic and exposure-history diversity was limited by the small donor number.

This clone has a handful of counts. Antigen specificity is unknown. Per the study methods: Junction-only sequences without quality scores were provided by ImmunoSEQ, so filtering was different. Using immunoSEQ multiplex PCR, the repertoire was profiled, and TCRdb retains in-frame clones only, with some absent. That table supplies the V and J calls and clone size; D and trimming were determined from the DNA. This repertoire shows about 2,200,000 clones, about 92% found once; its top ten account for over 1.5%. Only CD45RO-negative cells positively selected for CCR7 counted as naive CD8 cells, so terminally differentiated effector memory CD45RA+ cells were excluded. Trimming pared 2 bases from V and 0 bases from J, leaving 8 bases between. CDR3 length: 15 residues. Germline CDR1 SGHVS, CDR2 FQNEAQ.

The chain is built from TRBV7-8 and TRBJ2-1; D is undetermined. The clonotype comes from a man younger than 35 in good health. Some clones in this sample may be carry-over from other donors' samples. What was sequenced was naive CD8+ T cells from PBMCs. The CDR3 DNA sequence: TGTGCCAGCAGCTTATCGGGTGGCTCCTACAATGAGCAGTTCTTC. Its protein product is CASSLSGGSYNEQFF.